The 27 T cell receptor beta chains reported below all come from one sample, sequenced in a study of radiation and T cells in renal cell carcinoma. The sample's time point: baseline pretreatment blood. The treatment is: 15 Gy SBRT to primary tumor, nephrectomy 4 weeks later. Assay: immunoSEQ multiplex PCR; the TCRdb copy retains only in-frame clones and omits some. The sample yields 130,000 to 150,000 clones, about 88% seen once. The specimen was blood, collected from a patient whose treatment included radiotherapy and nephrectomy. These receptors all stem from a woman in her forties or fifties with renal cell carcinoma.

The V gene is TRBV6-5, the J gene TRBJ2-7; 9 nucleotides match TRBD1. The CDR3 runs 14 residues. Germline V gene lookup returns CDR1 MNHEY and CDR2 SVGAGI. J was trimmed by 4 bases and V by 7 bases; bases with no gene match: 8. CDR3 loop: CASKVDRGDYEQYF. Written as DNA, the CDR3 is TGTGCCAGCAAGGTGGACAGGGGCGATTACGAGCAGTACTTC.

The V gene is TRBV19, the J gene TRBJ1-1, with TRBD1 as a possible D gene (6 bases). Germline CDR1 LNHDA, CDR2 SQIVND (reference sequence). The CDR3 is 15 amino acids. Deletions cut 6 bases from V and 4 bases from J, with 18 bases between. For the CDR3, the DNA is TGTGCCAGTAGCGAGATAGGGGTAGGGGGCACTGAAGCTTTCTTT. The encoded protein is CASSEIGVGGTEAFF. Using reference TRBV19 and TRBJ1-1 for the parts outside the CDR3, the full variable domain is DGGITQSPKYLFRKEGQNVTLSCEQNLNHDAMYWYRQDPGQGLRLIYYSQIVNDFQKGDIAEGYSVSREKKESFPLTVTSAQKNPTAFYLCASSEIGVGGTEAFFGQGTRLTVV.

The V call is TRBV5-6, the J call TRBJ1-4, with 9 bases aligning to TRBD1. Unmatched junction bases numbered 8, after V lost 0 bases and J lost 11 bases. The germline V gene has CDR1 SGHDT and CDR2 YYEEEE. This CDR3 has 15 amino acids. Written as DNA, the CDR3 is TGTGCCAGCAGCTTGGTCGGGACAGGGATTGAGAAACTGTTTTTT. This translates into CASSLVGTGIEKLFF.

In regard to this clone: At one of its ends the junction is not consistent with the germline gene, which may arise from a read error. V usage is TRBV7-7 and J usage is TRBJ2-3; D uncertain. CDR3 size: 14 residues. Germline values: CDR1 SSHAT, CDR2 FNYEAQ (reference sequence). The CDR3, as DNA: TGTGCTAGCAGCTTAGATTACGGAGCAGATACGCAGTATTTT. The encoded protein is CASSLDYGADTQYF.

This clone has more than one count but fewer than ten. The chain is built from TRBV29-1 and TRBJ1-1; 7 bases line up with TRBD1. The CDR3 consists of 12 residues. V gave up 3 bases and J gave up 9 bases; unmatched junction bases: 7. Looked up from germline, CDR1 is SQVTM and CDR2 is ANQGSEA. The CDR3: CSVDRDRVKAFF. In DNA, the CDR3 is TGCAGCGTTGACCGGGACAGAGTTAAAGCTTTCTTT.

The V call is TRBV4-1, the J call TRBJ1-5; D unresolved. From germline, CDR1 is MGHRA and CDR2 YSYEKL. CDR3 length: 12 residues. V was trimmed by 5 bases and J by 3 bases, leaving 5 bases between them. In DNA form, the CDR3 reads TGCGCCAGCAGCTCTAACAATCAGCCCCAGCATTTT. This codes for CASSSNNQPQHF.

This clone showed up just a few times. The genes are TRBV11-2 and TRBJ1-2; D is perhaps TRBD1 (6 bases). Germline V gene lookup returns CDR1 SGHAT and CDR2 FQNNGV. V was pared by 2 bases and J by 7 bases, with 8 bases between. CDR3 length: 12 residues. CDR3 DNA sequence: TGTGCCAGCAGCTTAACAGGGTTTGGCTACACCTTC. This translates into CASSLTGFGYTF.

The chain employs TRBV7-2 and TRBJ2-2; 7 bases align to TRBD1. CDR1 SGHTA and CDR2 FQGNSA come from the germline V gene. V lost 5 bases, J lost 9 bases, and 3 bases stayed unmatched. This CDR3 comprises 12 residues. The DNA of the CDR3 is TGTGCCAGCAGCGTGACAGGGAGGGAGCTGTTTTTT. It codes for CASSVTGRELFF.

The V gene is TRBV4-2, the J gene TRBJ2-5; 8 bases line up with TRBD1. The CDR3 length is 16 residues. CDR1 LGHNA and CDR2 YNFKEQ come from the germline V gene. The V segment lost 4 bases and the J segment 2 bases; nucleotides outside the gene matches: 9. The CDR3: CASSLGGGQGQETQYF. DNA for the CDR3: TGTGCCAGCAGCCTCGGGGGAGGACAGGGTCAAGAGACCCAGTACTTC.

Only a few counts were recorded for this clone. This chain uses TRBV4-2 with TRBJ1-1; D gene ambiguous. The germline V gene encodes CDR1 LGHNA and CDR2 YNFKEQ. The CDR3 spans 16 residues. Trimming shortened V by 5 bases and J by 1 base, and 17 bases separated the two germline ends. The CDR3, as DNA: TGTGCCAGCAGCGCAAGTAGTCCCCCCTCGAACACTGAAGCTTTCTTT. Translating it yields CASSASSPPSNTEAFF.

This clone was counted a single time. CDR3 protein: CASSIDATGGQPQHF. The CDR3 coding sequence is TGTGCCAGTAGTATAGATGCGACAGGGGGTCAGCCCCAGCATTTT. The chain carries TRBV19 and TRBJ1-5, with 9 bases identical to TRBD1. CDR1 is LNHDA, CDR2 SQIVND, per germline (reference sequence). CDR3 size: 15 residues. J gave up 6 bases and V 0 bases, and 3 bases lay outside the gene matches.

This clone was counted only a few times. The chain recombines TRBV10-3 with TRBJ1-1; D ambiguous. V lost 4 bases, J lost 4 bases, and 16 bases lay in between. The germline CDR1 and CDR2 sequences are ENHRY and SYGVKD. The CDR3 is 15 residues long. CDR3 in amino acids: CAISGTSAGSTEAFF. The CDR3 nucleotides are TGTGCCATCAGTGGGACCTCCGCGGGGTCCACTGAAGCTTTCTTT.

This sequence joins TRBV7-2 and TRBJ2-5, with 7 bases matching TRBD2. Germline V lookup: CDR1 SGHTA, CDR2 FQGNSA. The CDR3 is made up of 17 amino acids. V lost 5 bases to trimming and J lost 5 bases; unmatched junction nucleotides: 17. The CDR3 region is CASSLGLRLAVRETQYF. Written as DNA, the CDR3 is TGTGCCAGCAGCCTCGGTTTGAGGCTAGCGGTTAGGGAGACCCAGTACTTC.

The rearrangement links TRBV18 to TRBJ2-5; D is ambiguous. Trimming took off 3 bases at V and 2 bases at J, with 7 bases between the two ends. Germline loops: CDR1 KGHSH, CDR2 LQKENI. The CDR3 covers 13 residues. CDR3 region: CASSPGIQETQYF. The CDR3 coding sequence is TGTGCCAGCTCACCGGGGATACAAGAGACCCAGTACTTC.

The V gene is TRBV7-8, the J gene TRBJ2-7, with 8 nucleotides matching TRBD2. CDR1 SGHVS and CDR2 FQNEAQ come from the germline V gene. The CDR3 has 17 residues. The V segment lost 1 base and the J segment 3 bases; nucleotides outside the gene matches: 11. In DNA form, the CDR3 reads TGTGCCAGCAGCTTAGGGACAAATCGCGGGGGGCACTACGAGCAGTACTTC. Its translation: CASSLGTNRGGHYEQYF.

The V and J genes are TRBV18 and TRBJ1-5; D is uncertain. Germline CDR1 reads KGHSH; CDR2 reads LQKENI. This CDR3 comprises 13 residues. Between the trimmed V and J ends, which lost 5 bases and 0 bases, there was a span of 5 bases. CDR3: CASSSDSNQPQHF. The CDR3 DNA sequence: TGTGCCAGCTCATCTGATAGCAATCAGCCCCAGCATTTT.

The genes are TRBV28 and TRBJ1-1; 9 nucleotides agree with TRBD1. Losses at the gene ends were 3 bases for V and 5 bases for J; bases not matched to a gene: 10. Germline V gene lookup returns CDR1 MDHEN and CDR2 SYDVKM. The CDR3 is 16 residues long. CDR3 loop: CASSLASTGGNTEAFF. In nucleotides, the CDR3 is TGTGCCAGCAGTTTGGCCTCGACAGGGGGGAATACTGAAGCTTTCTTT.

V gene TRBV6-5 combines with J gene TRBJ2-5; 9 bases line up with TRBD2. V gave up 7 bases and J gave up 3 bases; unmatched junction bases: 9. Germline V gene lookup returns CDR1 MNHEY and CDR2 SVGAGI. This CDR3 spans 15 amino acids. For the CDR3, the DNA is TGTGCCAGCACCCCGGGACTAGCAAGAAAAGAGACCCAGTACTTC. This encodes CASTPGLARKETQYF.

CDR3 region: CASSPREQSSYEQYF. In nucleotides, the CDR3 is TGCGCCAGCAGCCCCAGGGAGCAGAGCTCCTACGAGCAGTACTTC. This chain joins TRBV5-1 and TRBJ2-7; D may be TRBD1 or TRBD2 (5 bases each). The V and J ends lost 4 bases and 0 bases respectively, with 14 bases between them. The CDR3 totals 15 residues. CDR1 is SGHRS and CDR2 is YFSETQ in the germline V gene.

This clone was counted a single time. The V and J genes are TRBV28 and TRBJ2-1; possibly TRBD1 for D (5 bases). Germline assignment: CDR1 MDHEN and CDR2 SYDVKM. The V end lost 6 bases, the J end lost 1 base, and 7 bases lay between the germline ends. The CDR3 length is 13 residues. The CDR3 nucleotides are TGTGCCAGCAGCAAGGGGTCCTACAATGAGCAGTTCTTC. As protein: CASSKGSYNEQFF.

V and J are TRBV5-4 and TRBJ2-3; D gene ambiguous. CDR3 length: 15 residues. V was clipped by 3 bases and J by 6 bases, with 17 bases between them. In germline, CDR1 is SGHNT, CDR2 YYREEE (reference sequence). CDR3 sequence: CASSYPRLEADTQYF. CDR3 in DNA: TGTGCCAGCAGCTACCCTAGGCTTGAGGCCGATACGCAGTATTTT.

This clone was seen once. The rearrangement joins TRBV21-1 to TRBJ1-1; the table's TRBD1 call for D was not verified on the DNA. TRBV21-1 is recorded as a pseudogene. This CDR3 comprises 16 residues. This chain's CDR3 is CAGRGRIVNQNTEAFF. In DNA, the CDR3 is TGTGCTGGCAGGGGGCGAATAGTTAATCAGAACACTGAAGCTTTCTTT.

The rearrangement uses TRBV7-8 and TRBJ1-5; D is undetermined. V lost 5 bases, J lost 4 bases, and 15 bases lay in between. Germline V gene data show CDR1 as SGHVS and CDR2 as FQNEAQ. This CDR3 is 15 amino acids long. CDR3 bases: TGTGCCAGCAGCCGTTCTCTACGGGTTAATCAGCCCCAGCATTTT. This encodes CASSRSLRVNQPQHF.

This chain uses TRBV6-4 with TRBJ2-2; 11 bases are a match to TRBD1. Germline loops: CDR1 MRHNA, CDR2 SNTAGT. The CDR3 consists of 14 residues. V shed 10 bases and J 5 bases; nucleotides not matched to a gene: 6. CDR3 sequence reads: CATRRDRGTGELFF. The CDR3 region has the DNA TGTGCCACGCGCCGGGACAGGGGGACCGGGGAGCTGTTTTTT.

The chain's CDR3 is CASSGSTSSRQYF. The CDR3 bases are TGTGCCAGCAGCGGGTCTACCTCCTCTAGGCAGTACTTC. The V gene is TRBV27, the J gene TRBJ2-7, with D unresolved. Germline CDR1 reads MNHEY; CDR2 reads SMNVEV (reference sequence). V was clipped by 6 bases and J by 9 bases, with 18 bases between them. The CDR3 is 13 residues long.

This chain uses TRBV11-1 with TRBJ1-4, with D maybe TRBD1 (5 bases). Trimming removed 5 bases from V and 5 bases from J, with 12 bases in between. Germline-derived CDR1 and CDR2 are SGHAT and FQDESV (reference sequence). The CDR3 totals 14 residues. CDR3: CASSPGDDNEKLFF. CDR3 in DNA: TGTGCCAGCAGCCCGGGGGACGACAATGAAAAACTGTTTTTT.

This clone was seen a few times. The chain recombines TRBV5-1 with TRBJ1-4, with D possibly matching TRBD1 (6 bases). The V gene lost 3 bases and the J gene lost 7 bases, with 19 bases spanning the gap. CDR1 SGHRS and CDR2 YFSETQ come from the germline V gene. The CDR3 covers 16 residues. CDR3 nucleotides: TGCGCCAGCAGCTCGGGGAGTGCAGGGGAAGGTGAAAAACTGTTTTTT. Its protein is CASSSGSAGEGEKLFF.